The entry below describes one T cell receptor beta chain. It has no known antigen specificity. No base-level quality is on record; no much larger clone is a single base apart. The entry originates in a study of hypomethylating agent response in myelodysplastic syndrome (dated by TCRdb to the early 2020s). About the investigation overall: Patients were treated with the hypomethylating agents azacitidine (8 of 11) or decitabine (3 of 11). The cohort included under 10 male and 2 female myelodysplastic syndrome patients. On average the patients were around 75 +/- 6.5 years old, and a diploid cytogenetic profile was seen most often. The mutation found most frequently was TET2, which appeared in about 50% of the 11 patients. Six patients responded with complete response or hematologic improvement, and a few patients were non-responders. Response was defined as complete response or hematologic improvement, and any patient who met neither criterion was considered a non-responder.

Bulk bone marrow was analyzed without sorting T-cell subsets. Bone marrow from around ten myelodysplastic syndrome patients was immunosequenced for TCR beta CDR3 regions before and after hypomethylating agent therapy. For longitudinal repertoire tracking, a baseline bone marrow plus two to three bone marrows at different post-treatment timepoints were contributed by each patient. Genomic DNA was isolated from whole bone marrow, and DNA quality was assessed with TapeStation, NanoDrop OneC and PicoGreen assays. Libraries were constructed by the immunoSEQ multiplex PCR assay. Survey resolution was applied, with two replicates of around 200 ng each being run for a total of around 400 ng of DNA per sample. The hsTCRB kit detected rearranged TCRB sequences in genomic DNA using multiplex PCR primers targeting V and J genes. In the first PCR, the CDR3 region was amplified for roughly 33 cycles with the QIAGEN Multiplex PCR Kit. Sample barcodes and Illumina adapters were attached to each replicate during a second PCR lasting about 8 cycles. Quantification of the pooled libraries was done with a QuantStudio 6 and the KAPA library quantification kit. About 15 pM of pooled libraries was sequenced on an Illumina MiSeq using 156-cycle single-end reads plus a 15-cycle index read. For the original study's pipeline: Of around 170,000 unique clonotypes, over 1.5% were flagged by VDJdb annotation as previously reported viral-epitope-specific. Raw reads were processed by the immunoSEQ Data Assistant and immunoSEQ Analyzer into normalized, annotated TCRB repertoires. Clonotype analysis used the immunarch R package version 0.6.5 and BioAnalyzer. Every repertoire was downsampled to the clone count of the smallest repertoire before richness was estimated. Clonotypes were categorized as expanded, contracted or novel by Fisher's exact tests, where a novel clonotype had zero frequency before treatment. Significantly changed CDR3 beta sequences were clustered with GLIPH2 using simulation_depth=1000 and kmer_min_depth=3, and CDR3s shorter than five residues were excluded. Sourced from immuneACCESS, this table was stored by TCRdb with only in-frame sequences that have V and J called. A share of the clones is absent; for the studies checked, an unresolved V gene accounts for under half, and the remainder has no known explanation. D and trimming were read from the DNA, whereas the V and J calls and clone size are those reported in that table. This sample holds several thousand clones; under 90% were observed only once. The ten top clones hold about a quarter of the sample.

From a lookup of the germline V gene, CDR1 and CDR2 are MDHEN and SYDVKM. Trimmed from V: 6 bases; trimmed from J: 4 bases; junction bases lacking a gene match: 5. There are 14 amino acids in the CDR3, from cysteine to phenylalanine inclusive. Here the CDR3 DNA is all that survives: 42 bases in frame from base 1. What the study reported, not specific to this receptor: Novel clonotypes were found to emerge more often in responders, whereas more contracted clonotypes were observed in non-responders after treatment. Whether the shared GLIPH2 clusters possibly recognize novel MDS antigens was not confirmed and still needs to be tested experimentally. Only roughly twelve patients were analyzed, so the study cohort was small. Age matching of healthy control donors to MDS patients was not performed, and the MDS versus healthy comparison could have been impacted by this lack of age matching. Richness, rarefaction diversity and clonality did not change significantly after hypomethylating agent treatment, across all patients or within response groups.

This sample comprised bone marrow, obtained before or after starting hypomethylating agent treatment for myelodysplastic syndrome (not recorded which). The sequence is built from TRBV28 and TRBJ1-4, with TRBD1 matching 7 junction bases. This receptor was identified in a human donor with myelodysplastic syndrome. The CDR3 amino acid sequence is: CASSRQGFNEKLFF. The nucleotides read TGTGCCAGCAGCAGACAGGGCTTTAATGAAAAACTGTTTTTT.